The next 11 T cell receptor beta chains were all read from a single sample in a study of shared T cell receptors in the human thymus. Profiling relied on immunoSEQ multiplex PCR, and the TCRdb table lists in-frame clones only, not all of them. The sample has roughly 410,000 clones, approximately 95% seen once. Material for sequencing was thymocytes. Receptors were obtained from a human donor.

This rearrangement joins TRBV10-2 to TRBJ2-3; the match to TRBD2 covers 10 bases. The CDR3 spans 14 residues. The V segment lost 8 bases and the J segment 4 bases; nucleotides outside the gene matches: 6. The V gene's germline CDR1 is WSHSY and CDR2 SAAADI. CDR3 loop: CASQQREGPDTQYF. CDR3 in DNA: TGCGCCAGCCAGCAGCGGGAGGGCCCAGATACGCAGTATTTT.

The chain couples TRBV28 to TRBJ1-1, with 7 bases that match TRBD1. This CDR3 comprises 15 residues. The V gene end was trimmed by 5 bases and the J gene end by 1 base; junction bases not matched to a gene: 7. Germline CDR1 is MDHEN and CDR2 is SYDVKM. CDR3 protein: CASSTGQLKNTEAFF. The DNA of the CDR3 is TGTGCCAGCAGTACGGGACAGCTGAAGAACACTGAAGCTTTCTTT.

The gene calls are TRBV7-6 and TRBJ2-7; the match to TRBD1 covers 7 bases. Germline assignment: CDR1 SGHVS and CDR2 FNYEAQ. The CDR3 spans 14 residues. The V segment lost 5 bases and the J segment 1 base; nucleotides outside the gene matches: 5. CDR3 bases: TGTGCCAGCAGCCCTGGACAGGCATCCTACGAGCAGTACTTC. Residues: CASSPGQASYEQYF.

The chain's CDR3 is CASSLGEPYEQYF. CDR3 DNA: TGTGCCAGCAGTTTAGGGGAGCCCTACGAGCAGTACTTC. The J gene is TRBJ2-7, the V gene TRBV28, with D perhaps TRBD2 (5 bases). The CDR3 totals 13 residues. Trimming left V 2 bases short and J 2 bases short, with 7 bases between. Germline V gene data show CDR1 as MDHEN and CDR2 as SYDVKM.

J is TRBJ1-4 and V is TRBV6-5; 9 bases align to TRBD1. The CDR3 covers 13 residues. V shed 5 bases and J 8 bases; nucleotides not matched to a gene: 3. The germline V gene has CDR1 MNHEY and CDR2 SVGAGI. CDR3 amino acids: CASSHGTGEKLFF. The CDR3 nucleotides read TGTGCCAGCAGTCACGGGACAGGGGAAAAACTGTTTTTT.

The V call is TRBV28, the J call TRBJ1-2; D call uncertain. This CDR3 spans 13 amino acids. V shed 3 bases and J shed 4 bases, with 9 bases lying between them. CDR1 is MDHEN and CDR2 is SYDVKM in the germline V gene. The CDR3 sequence: CASSFSGFYGYTF. The CDR3, as DNA: TGTGCCAGCAGTTTCTCAGGATTCTATGGCTACACCTTC.

The genes are TRBV28 and TRBJ2-6; D ambiguous. Per germline, CDR1 MDHEN and CDR2 SYDVKM. The CDR3 is made up of 14 amino acids. The V end was cut by 11 bases, the J end by 2 bases, with 13 bases between. The CDR3 loop reads CAHTGGAGANVLTF. In DNA, the CDR3 is TGTGCCCACACGGGCGGTGCTGGGGCCAACGTCCTGACTTTC. The whole variable domain, remainder taken from reference TRBV28 and TRBJ2-6, is DVKVTQSSRYLVKRTGEKVFLECVQDMDHENMFWYRQDPGLGLRLIYFSYDVKMKEKGDIPEGYSVSREKKERFSLILESASTNQTSMYLCAHTGGAGANVLTFGAGSRLTVL.

This sequence joins TRBV7-8 and TRBJ2-7; 13 nucleotides agree with TRBD2. After removal of 2 bases from V and 2 bases from J, the junction contained 15 bases not matched to a gene. The CDR3 length is 20 residues. CDR1 and CDR2 (germline): SGHVS, FQNEAQ. The CDR3 nucleotides read TGTGCCAGCAGCTTACCTCAGGGCAGGGGTACTAGCGGGAGGGCCTACGAGCAGTACTTC. This gives the protein CASSLPQGRGTSGRAYEQYF.

V and J are TRBV15 and TRBJ2-1; maybe TRBD2 (5 bases). The CDR3 length is 13 residues. The V end lost 3 bases, the J end lost 9 bases, and 12 bases lay between the germline ends. Germline V gene data show CDR1 as LNHNV and CDR2 as YYDKDF (reference sequence). CDR3 bases: TGTGCCACCAGCAGGCCCACTAGGGTTGAGCAGTTCTTC. This codes for CATSRPTRVEQFF.

The chain employs TRBV30 and TRBJ2-6, with D unclear. V dropped 3 bases and J dropped 1 base, with 7 bases sitting between them. The CDR3 totals 14 residues. The germline CDR1 and CDR2 sequences are GTSNPN and SVGIG (reference sequence). The CDR3 bases are TGTGCCTGGAGCCTGAGGTCTGGGGCCAACGTCCTGACTTTC. It encodes CAWSLRSGANVLTF. Together with reference TRBV30 and TRBJ2-6, the CDR3 gives the full variable domain: SQTIHQWPATLVQPVGSPLSLECTVEGTSNPNLYWYRQAAGRGLQLLFYSVGIGQISSEVPQNLSASRPQDRQFILSSKKLLLSDSGFYLCAWSLRSGANVLTFGAGSRLTVL.

This chain connects TRBV7-9 to TRBJ1-5, with a tentative D call TRBD1 (6 bases). The CDR3 contains 17 residues. V was trimmed by 1 base and J by 3 bases, leaving 16 bases between them. Germline CDR1 and CDR2: SEHNR and FQNEAQ (reference sequence). The CDR3 sequence is CASSLGGRGRDNQPQHF. CDR3 bases: TGTGCCAGCAGCTTAGGGGGCAGGGGACGGGACAATCAGCCCCAGCATTTT. Together with reference TRBV7-9 and TRBJ1-5, the CDR3 gives the full variable domain: DTGVSQNPRHKITKRGQNVTFRCDPISEHNRLYWYRQTLGQGPEFLTYFQNEAQLEKSRLLSDRFSAERPKGSFSTLEIQRTEQGDSAMYLCASSLGGRGRDNQPQHFGDGTRLSIL.